One and the same sample provided the 30 T cell receptor beta chains below, sequenced in a study of control samples from healthy donors and cancer patients. Measured with immunoSEQ multiplex PCR; TCRdb has only the in-frame clones, and not every one. The data contain fewer than 200,000 clones, approximately 94% of them singletons. The sequenced sample consisted of PBMCs. Receptor source: a man aged 60-69 years with colorectal cancer.

J is TRBJ1-5 and V is TRBV19; D might be TRBD1 (5 bases). The CDR3 runs to 14 residues. Trimming cost V 4 bases and J 9 bases, with 16 bases left between them. The germline V gene encodes CDR1 LNHDA and CDR2 SQIVND (reference sequence). CDR3 region: CASSKDTVPRPQHF. CDR3 nucleotides: TGTGCCAGTAGTAAGGACACGGTACCTCGGCCCCAGCATTTT.

This rearrangement joins TRBV27 to TRBJ1-2, with TRBD1 identical over 8 bases. The germline V gene has CDR1 MNHEY and CDR2 SMNVEV (reference sequence). The CDR3 consists of 16 residues. The J segment lost 4 bases and the V segment lost 7 bases, leaving 14 bases of the junction unmatched. CDR3 sequence reads: CASKEEAGGLSYGYTF. CDR3 sequence (DNA): TGTGCCAGCAAGGAGGAGGCAGGGGGCTTGAGCTATGGCTACACCTTC.

This chain links TRBV3-1 (or the pseudogene TRBV3-2) with TRBJ1-6, with D hard to call. The V gene's germline CDR1 is LGHDT and CDR2 YNNKEL (reference sequence). V shed 4 bases and J shed 9 bases, with 10 bases lying between them. The CDR3 sequence is 13 residues long. This chain's CDR3 is CASSRAVSSPLHF. Written as DNA, the CDR3 is TGTGCCAGCAGCCGCGCCGTTAGTTCACCCCTCCACTTT.

A remark on this clone: Distinct nucleotide sequences in the sample also encode this CDR3. The chain links TRBV6-5 to TRBJ2-5, with D tentatively TRBD2 (6 bases). Trimming took off 0 bases at V and 5 bases at J, with 10 bases between the two ends. This CDR3 has 14 amino acids. Germline V lookup: CDR1 MNHEY, CDR2 SVGAGI. The CDR3 loop reads CASSYSGGRETQYF. CDR3 sequence (DNA): TGTGCCAGCAGTTACTCGGGGGGTAGGGAGACCCAGTACTTC.

The chain employs TRBV27 and TRBJ1-6, with D unresolved. The CDR3 consists of 16 residues. The V gene lost 5 bases and the J gene lost 0 bases, with 11 bases spanning the gap. Germline-derived CDR1 and CDR2 are MNHEY and SMNVEV (reference sequence). The CDR3 DNA is TGTGCCAGCAGTCCCTTAGCAAACTCCTATAATTCACCCCTCCACTTT. It encodes CASSPLANSYNSPLHF.

The chain joins TRBV18 to TRBJ1-2, with TRBD1 identical over 12 bases. The CDR3 covers 15 residues. CDR1 is KGHSH, CDR2 LQKENI, per germline. V shed 4 bases and J 6 bases; nucleotides not matched to a gene: 6. Here the CDR3 DNA reads TGTGCCAGCTCACGACCGGGACAGGGGGCGGATGGCTACACCTTC. It encodes CASSRPGQGADGYTF.

This rearrangement joins TRBV29-1 to TRBJ1-1, with a weak D call TRBD1 (6 bases). CDR3 length: 14 residues. From germline, CDR1 is SQVTM and CDR2 ANQGSEA. V was cut by 5 bases and J by 0 bases, with 13 bases left in between. The CDR3 spells CSVIGQLMNTEAFF. In nucleotides, the CDR3 is TGCAGCGTTATCGGACAGCTGATGAACACTGAAGCTTTCTTT.

This chain uses TRBV20-1 with TRBJ2-1, with D hard to call. Germline V gives CDR1 DFQATT, CDR2 SNEGSKA (reference sequence). There are 12 residues in the CDR3. V was pared by 3 bases and J by 9 bases, with 12 bases between. CDR3 amino acids: CSASRETGEQFF. In DNA, the CDR3 is TGCAGTGCTAGTAGAGAAACCGGTGAGCAGTTCTTC.

J is TRBJ2-5 and V is TRBV19; TRBD2 matches 8 bases. J gave up 6 bases and V 2 bases, and 8 bases lay outside the gene matches. Germline lookup yields CDR1 LNHDA and CDR2 SQIVND (reference sequence). This CDR3 is built from 15 residues. The CDR3 sequence is CASSIRSGGRQTQYF. Here the CDR3 DNA reads TGTGCCAGTAGTATAAGGAGCGGGGGCCGGCAGACCCAGTACTTC.

The genes are TRBV25-1 and TRBJ1-6; 10 bases match TRBD1. With 4 bases clipped from V and 6 bases from J, the junction kept 3 bases outside the gene matches. Germline V CDR1 and CDR2: MGHDK, SYGVNS. The CDR3 covers 15 residues. CDR3 loop: CASSGRQGANSPLHF. The CDR3, as DNA: TGTGCCAGCAGTGGGAGACAGGGGGCTAATTCACCCCTCCACTTT.

This chain connects TRBV18 to TRBJ2-7; the D is unclear. The length of the CDR3 is 14 residues. Germline V gene lookup returns CDR1 KGHSH and CDR2 LQKENI. The germline V and J ends were trimmed by 0 bases and 0 bases, with 6 bases remaining between them. The DNA for the CDR3 is TGTGCCAGCTCACCACCCGGGTACTCCTACGAGCAGTACTTC. Protein product: CASSPPGYSYEQYF. The full variable domain, with the rest looked up from reference TRBV18 and TRBJ2-7, is NAGVMQNPRHLVRRRGQEARLRCSPMKGHSHVYWYRQLPEEGLKFMVYLQKENIIDESGMPKERFSAEFPKEGPSILRIQQVVRGDSAAYFCASSPPGYSYEQYFGPGTRLTVT.

The chain has TRBV24-1 and TRBJ1-1; D may be TRBD1 (5 bases). CDR3 length equals 11 residues. Germline values: CDR1 KGHDR, CDR2 SFDVKD. V was cut by 5 bases and J by 8 bases, with 8 bases left in between. This CDR3 is CATSGRGEAFF. The CDR3, as DNA: TGTGCCACCAGTGGACGGGGGGAAGCTTTCTTT.

V usage is TRBV4-3 and J usage is TRBJ1-6; D is possibly TRBD1 (5 bases). This CDR3 has 16 amino acids. Germline lookup yields CDR1 LGHNA and CDR2 YSLEER. The V end lost 0 bases, the J end lost 7 bases, and 13 bases lay between the germline ends. The CDR3 loop reads CASSQERTGVNSPLHF. Written as DNA, the CDR3 is TGCGCCAGCAGCCAAGAACGAACAGGAGTAAATTCACCCCTCCACTTT.

This sequence joins TRBV12-3 or TRBV12-4 and TRBJ2-6, with a weak D call TRBD2 (6 bases). V lost 10 bases and J lost 2, with 9 bases in between. This CDR3 spans 13 amino acids. CDR3 loop: CATQRAGANVLTF. As DNA, the CDR3 is TGTGCCACTCAGCGGGCTGGGGCCAACGTCCTGACTTTC.

The chain joins TRBV12-3 or TRBV12-4 to TRBJ2-7; D is possibly TRBD1 or TRBD2 (5 bases each). Between the trimmed V and J ends, which lost 3 bases and 6 bases, there was a span of 12 bases. The CDR3 length is 13 residues. The CDR3 region is CASSFDWGSEQYF. CDR3 DNA: TGTGCCAGCAGTTTTGATTGGGGGTCCGAGCAGTACTTC.

The V call is TRBV10-1, the J call TRBJ2-1; the D gene is possibly TRBD2 (5 bases). V was trimmed by 10 bases and J by 5 bases, leaving 30 bases between them. CDR1 and CDR2 (germline): WNHNN, SYGVQD (reference sequence). The CDR3 consists of 18 residues. CDR3 sequence reads: CATQKRSSSRTGDNEQFF. Written as DNA, the CDR3 is TGCGCCACCCAGAAGAGGAGTTCCTCGCGTACCGGGGACAATGAGCAGTTCTTC.

CDR3 bases: TGTGCCAGCAGGGGGGACCGCCTCTCTAACTATGGCTACACCTTC. It is translated as CASRGDRLSNYGYTF. The genes are TRBV6-6 and TRBJ1-2, with a possible D match to TRBD1 (5 bases). Germline V gene sequence: CDR1 MNHNY, CDR2 SVGAGI (reference sequence). This CDR3 comprises 15 residues. V shed 6 bases and J shed 0 bases, with 14 bases lying between them.

This clone was seen once. V and J are TRBV2 and TRBJ1-1, with TRBD1 as a possible D gene (5 bases). V dropped 8 bases and J dropped 0 bases, with 13 bases sitting between them. CDR1 SNHLY and CDR2 FYNNEI come from the germline V gene. This CDR3 comprises 14 residues. The DNA of the CDR3 is TGTGCCAGCTCTCGAGAGGACATGAACACTGAAGCTTTCTTT. This sequence encodes CASSREDMNTEAFF.

This rearrangement joins TRBV30 to TRBJ1-5; 7 positions match TRBD1. The germline CDR1 and CDR2 sequences are GTSNPN and SVGIG (reference sequence). The CDR3 runs 17 residues. The V and J ends lost 2 bases and 2 bases, in that order; junction bases with no gene match: 12. The CDR3 loop reads CAWSSTGSTRGNQPQHF. The CDR3 DNA reads as TGTGCCTGGAGTTCGACAGGGAGCACAAGGGGCAATCAGCCCCAGCATTTT.

V is TRBV10-1 and J is TRBJ2-3; the D gene is possibly TRBD2 (6 bases). The V gene's germline CDR1 is WNHNN and CDR2 SYGVQD (reference sequence). V was shortened by 10 bases and J by 1 base, with 12 bases between the two germline ends. This CDR3 has 13 amino acids. The CDR3 protein is CATSPGGTDTQYF. As DNA, the CDR3 is TGCGCCACCTCTCCGGGGGGCACAGATACGCAGTATTTT.

The chain combines TRBV6-5 with TRBJ1-5; 9 bases are a match to TRBD1. Germline V gene data show CDR1 as MNHEY and CDR2 as SVGAGI. The CDR3 sequence is 13 residues long. The CDR3: CAAGTGHNQPQHF. Written as DNA, the CDR3 is TGTGCGGCGGGGACAGGGCACAATCAGCCCCAGCATTTT.

V usage is TRBV10-3 and J usage is TRBJ1-1; a weak D match, TRBD1 (6 bases). The CDR3 is made up of 13 amino acids. Trimming pared 0 bases from V and 10 bases from J, leaving 12 bases between. CDR1 and CDR2 (germline): ENHRY, SYGVKD. The CDR3 DNA follows: TGTGCCATCAGTGAGTCGAGGGAGGGGGGAGCTTTCTTT. Its protein is CAISESREGGAFF.

V is TRBV3-1 (or the pseudogene TRBV3-2) and J is TRBJ2-1, with D possibly being TRBD2 (5 bases). V lost 1 base and J lost 10, with 8 bases in between. CDR1 is LGHDT, CDR2 YNNKEL, per germline (reference sequence). This CDR3 contains 12 residues. CDR3 DNA: TGTGCCAGCAGCCAAGGAGGGATGGAGCAGTTCTTC. Its protein is CASSQGGMEQFF.

As concerns this clone: The junction and the germline gene differ at one end; a read error may be behind it. This chain links TRBV19 with TRBJ1-1; D might be TRBD1 (5 bases). The germline gives CDR1 LNHDA, CDR2 SQIVND (reference sequence). The CDR3 runs 12 residues. The chain's CDR3 is CASSNRFAEAFF. CDR3 bases: TGTGCCAGCAGTAACAGGTTTGCTGAAGCTTTCTTT.

The chain employs TRBV15 and TRBJ2-7; 7 nucleotides align to TRBD2. The CDR3 covers 15 residues. The germline V gene has CDR1 LNHNV and CDR2 YYDKDF (reference sequence). The V gene end was trimmed by 0 bases and the J gene end by 2 bases; junction bases not matched to a gene: 4. CDR3 DNA sequence: TGTGCCACCAGCAGAGAGCGGGGGTTAGCCTACGAGCAGTACTTC. Its protein is CATSRERGLAYEQYF.

Remarks on this clone: The sample has other DNA sequences that encode this CDR3 too. The V and J genes are TRBV21-1 and TRBJ1-5; TRBD1, the table's D call, lacks a check against the DNA. TRBV21-1 is deemed a pseudogene. This CDR3 has 13 amino acids. The CDR3 DNA sequence: TGTGCCAGCAGCAAACAGGGATGGCAGCCCCAGCATTTT. Translation: CASSKQGWQPQHF.

The chain uses TRBV3-1 (or the pseudogene TRBV3-2) and TRBJ2-5, with D possibly TRBD1 on 6 matching bases. V was pared by 6 bases and J by 5 bases, with 13 bases between. CDR1 LGHDT and CDR2 YNNKEL come from the germline V gene (reference sequence). The CDR3 has 13 amino acids. CDR3 DNA sequence: TGTGCCAGCAGAGGGGGAGCGGACGAGACCCAGTACTTC. Translated: CASRGGADETQYF.

The CDR3 spells CASSSAGRGTEAFF. CDR3 nucleotides: TGTGCCAGTAGTTCAGCGGGACGAGGCACTGAAGCTTTCTTT. The chain recombines TRBV19 with TRBJ1-1; TRBD1 might be the D (5 bases). CDR1 is LNHDA, CDR2 SQIVND, per germline (reference sequence). CDR3 size: 14 residues. V was shortened by 5 bases and J by 4 bases, with 14 bases between the two germline ends.

The rearrangement joins TRBV18 to TRBJ2-5; tentative D call: TRBD2 (5 bases). V was cut by 3 bases and J by 5 bases, with 16 bases left in between. The CDR3 covers 15 residues. Germline V gene sequence: CDR1 KGHSH, CDR2 LQKENI. The CDR3 coding sequence is TGTGCCAGCTCACCGACCGTAGTCTCGGGGGAGACCCAGTACTTC. It yields the protein CASSPTVVSGETQYF.

This chain connects TRBV5-1 to TRBJ2-5, with TRBD1 as a possible D gene (7 bases). Trimming removed 4 bases at V and 5 bases at J, with 18 bases between. The length of the CDR3 is 15 residues. The germline V gene has CDR1 SGHRS and CDR2 YFSETQ. CDR3 DNA: TGCGCCAGCAGCCTGCAGGGGGGTGGAGCCGAGACCCAGTACTTC. Its protein product is CASSLQGGGAETQYF.